The rows below give T cell receptor beta chains drawn from one sample of a study of a mutant IDH1 vaccine in newly diagnosed glioma. TCRdb's table, derived via immunoSEQ multiplex PCR, lists solely in-frame clones and lacks some. The sample holds about 64,000 clones, about 85% seen once. For these receptors, no antigen is known. Sequencing was performed on PBMCs, taken from a glioma patient whose treatment included an IDH1 peptide vaccine. The source is a man aged 30 to 39 with glioma. The CDR3 runs from the conserved cysteine through the conserved F or W. D genes are given only for firm matches. A row's size may be missing; if present it is once, few, many or a size class.

TRBJ1-4	TRBV11-2	NA	NA	CASSLGARTTRKLFF	TGTGCCAGCAGCTTAGGAGCTCGGACAACCCGAAAACTGTTTTTT
TRBJ2-5	TRBV10-3	NA	TRBD2	CATFPASGGRQETQYF	TGTGCCACTTTCCCGGCTAGCGGGGGACGTCAAGAGACCCAGTACTTC
TRBJ1-5	TRBV7-8	NA	NA	CASSLDGGLHQPQHF	TGTGCCAGCAGCTTAGACGGGGGTTTGCATCAGCCCCAGCATTTT
TRBJ1-2	TRBV6-5	NA	NA	CASSYSGLTNYGYTF	TGTGCCAGCAGTTACTCGGGACTAACGAACTATGGCTACACCTTC
TRBJ1-2	TRBV6-4	NA	NA	CASSEYQGLTYGYTF	TGTGCCAGCAGTGAATATCAGGGTTTAACATATGGCTACACCTTC
TRBJ2-1	TRBV4-1	NA	NA	CASSQDHSPNEQFF	TGCGCCAGCAGCCAAGATCACAGCCCGAATGAGCAGTTCTTC
TRBJ1-1	TRBV5-1	NA	NA	CASSKDRNTEAFF	TGCGCCAGCAGCAAAGACAGGAACACTGAAGCTTTCTTT
TRBJ1-5	TRBV5-5	NA	NA	CASSLGAGNQPQHF	TGTGCCAGCAGCTTGGGGGCAGGGAATCAGCCCCAGCATTTT
TRBJ2-7	TRBV28	NA	NA	CASRGGEFYEQYF	TGTGCCAGCAGGGGTGGAGAGTTCTACGAGCAGTACTTC
TRBJ2-2	TRBV7-9	NA	NA	CASSFSAVGSGELFF	TGTGCCAGCAGCTTTTCGGCAGTAGGATCCGGGGAGCTGTTTTTT
TRBJ1-1	TRBV11-2	few	NA	CASSPQRLTTEAFF	TGTGCCAGCAGCCCACAAAGACTTACCACTGAAGCTTTCTTT
TRBJ2-7	TRBV2	NA	NA	CASSGSVPYEQYF	TGTGCCAGCAGTGGTAGCGTCCCCTACGAGCAGTACTTC
TRBJ2-5	TRBV11-3	NA	NA	CASSITSNPGETQYF	TGTGCCAGCAGTATAACCAGCAATCCAGGAGAGACCCAGTACTTC
TRBJ2-7	TRBV30	NA	TRBD1	CASTGTEGLTTYEQYF	TGTGCCTCGACCGGGACAGAAGGATTGACTACCTACGAGCAGTACTTC
TRBJ1-1	TRBV11-2	NA	NA	CASSPRHPEAFF	TGTGCCAGCAGCCCCCGCCACCCTGAAGCTTTCTTT
TRBJ2-3	TRBV6-1	NA	NA	CASSEAKTGGYTDTQYF	TGTGCCAGCAGTGAAGCAAAAACGGGGGGCTACACAGATACGCAGTATTTT
TRBJ1-5	TRBV18	NA	NA	CASSPNQGNSNQPQHF	TGTGCCAGCTCACCGAATCAGGGTAATAGCAATCAGCCCCAGCATTTT
TRBJ1-2	TRBV19	NA	TRBD1	CASSIRDRIYGYTF	TGTGCCAGTAGTATACGGGACAGGATATATGGCTACACCTTC
TRBJ2-2	TRBV5-1	once	TRBD2	CASSQPGLGELFF	TGCGCCAGCAGCCAACCGGGACTAGGGGAGCTGTTTTTT
TRBJ1-2	TRBV11-2	NA	NA	CASSLGPGRGGGYTF	TGTGCCAGCAGCTTAGGCCCAGGGCGAGGGGGTGGCTACACCTTC
TRBJ2-7	TRBV4-1	NA	NA	CASSLGGHHSYEQYF	TGCGCCAGCAGCCTCGGGGGACACCACTCCTACGAGCAGTACTTC
TRBJ1-6	TRBV19	NA	NA	CASSMGGTGNSPLHF	TGTGCCAGTAGTATGGGGGGGACTGGAAATTCACCCCTCCACTTT
TRBJ2-3	TRBV6-5	few	NA	CASSYSKVTGTDTQYF	TGTGCCAGCAGTTACTCGAAGGTTACCGGCACAGATACGCAGTATTTT